This T cell receptor beta chain originates from a study of OX40 agonist ivuxolimab in advanced cancers. V trimming: 4 bases; J trimming: 0 bases; junction bases outside the gene matches: 5. The CDR3 contains 15 residues. Germline V gene lookup returns CDR1 LGHNA and CDR2 YSLEER. This clone was observed once. Its antigen is not known. Whole-study findings and limits: Patients who responded partially at 0.1-3.0 mg/kg showed clonal expansion ranking among the lowest.

Clones were sequenced by immunoSEQ multiplex PCR, and TCRdb holds only the in-frame ones, with some missing. In the table there are roughly 23,000 clones, roughly 80% of which are singletons. The origin of this receptor is an adult with an advanced solid tumor such as melanoma, head and neck, liver or kidney cancer. The specimen was CD4+ or CD8+ T cells sorted from blood, collected in a trial of the OX40 agonist ivuxolimab. The V and J genes are TRBV4-3 and TRBJ2-7, with 8 positions matching TRBD1. CDR3 in amino acids: CASSRGTGPSYEQYF. The CDR3 DNA reads as TGCGCCAGCAGCCGGGGGACAGGCCCCTCCTACGAGCAGTACTTC.